Below, one T cell receptor beta chain is given with its context. This clonotype was detected many times. Its antigen is currently not known. No base qualities exist here, and no much larger clone lies one base off it. Stable hyperthyroidism was defined as no progression to ophthalmopathy within 18 months of follow-up. The hyperthyroidism patients were 18 to 65 years old and newly diagnosed, with a disease duration of less than 2 months. Patients with other autoimmune diseases, uncontrolled infections, pregnancy or lactation were excluded from the study. Clinical symptoms, serum thyroxine, TRAb, thyroid ultrasound and orbital computed tomography formed the basis of the diagnosis. Using Ficoll-Paque density gradient centrifugation, PBMCs were isolated from 10 ml of fresh peripheral blood. Total RNA was extracted using Trizol reagent, and RNA quality was checked on an Agilent 2100 Bioanalyzer. TCR beta CDR3 regions were amplified from RNA transcripts for repertoire sequencing. The first round of RT-PCR was done with HTBI primers and the Qiagen OneStep RT-PCR kit, and was followed by a second round of multiplex PCR, then size selection and purification. Sequencing of the libraries was carried out on an Illumina HiSeq2000 in paired-end mode with 100 bp reads. On the study's bioinformatics: Reads were processed with SOAPnuke, discarding reads with adapters, uncalled bases, mean Phred below 15, or no exact constant-primer or identifier match. High-quality paired reads were merged with COPE v1.2.5. Each unique nucleotide sequence was defined as a clonotype, and clonotypes were aligned to IMGT TRB V, D and J references with MiTCR v1.1. Analysis was restricted to V-J combinations with a frequency above 0.0001, which covered about 99% of repertoires. A TCR clonal expansion and chaos score per V-J combination was defined as the ratio of F50 clonal expansion to chaos observed in the TCRdist matrix. Welch's t-statistics and random forest were used to narrow the features down to over ten V-J combinations, which were then fed into a naive Bayes classifier. The Morisita-Horn index was used to measure how similar the thyroid and blood repertoires were. The public reads were reprocessed in TCRdb via fastp at Q25 and MiXCR, keeping in-frame beta chains. Rows with a matching CDR3 protein are joined into one entry that keeps the most common DNA and genes. TCRdb, not the authors, supplied the V and J calls. This sample has 620,000 or so distinct CDR3 sequences in its table, and about 20% of those were observed once. Clones ranked in the top ten supply roughly 6.9% of the sample.

This specimen belongs to a study of Graves' ophthalmopathy and Graves' hyperthyroidism (dated by TCRdb to the late 2010s). Background for the entire study: Peripheral blood samples were taken at the time of initial diagnosis, before any treatment was given. In roughly 6 hyperthyroidism patients, the T-cell repertoire of thyroid tissue was compared with the T-cell repertoire of blood. To explore V-J signatures that distinguish ophthalmopathy from hyperthyroidism, a discovery set of 100 patients was enrolled, made up of around 40 with ophthalmopathy and 57 with stable hyperthyroidism. For training and testing, the 100 or so patients in the discovery cohort were randomly divided in a 7:3 ratio. Following sampling, methimazole starting at 30 mg daily was administered to hyperthyroidism patients, and high-dose intravenous methylprednisolone was administered to ophthalmopathy patients. An independent validation cohort comprised some 19 hyperthyroidism patients and roughly 15 patients who later progressed from hyperthyroidism to ophthalmopathy. The study used TCR beta repertoire signatures to distinguish Graves' ophthalmopathy from Graves' hyperthyroidism and to predict progression to ophthalmopathy. In total, under 150 blood samples were TCR-sequenced: fewer than 50 ophthalmopathy, some 80 hyperthyroidism and approximately 17 hyperthyroidism-to-ophthalmopathy patients.

Trimmed from V: 4 bases; trimmed from J: 4 bases; junction bases lacking a gene match: 4. There are 14 amino acids in the CDR3, from cysteine to phenylalanine inclusive. Only the CDR3 part of the read is kept: 42 bases, read in frame from the first base. Based on the germline V gene, the CDR1 and CDR2 sequences are SGHRS and YFSETQ. Overall study outcomes, separate from this receptor: Most of the expanded thyroid clonotypes with a frequency above 0.001 were also detected in blood, and it was suggested that the thyroid immune response may be reflected by blood repertoires. The 13-signature model separated ophthalmopathy from stable hyperthyroidism with approximately 90% sensitivity and almost 84% specificity in cross-validation, and 80%/75% in the test set. In validation, the model predicted ophthalmopathy progression with 70.59% sensitivity and roughly 72% specificity; some 13 predicted patients were CT-confirmed with GO in a median of about 6.2 months. No statistical method was used to set the sample size in advance, and the investigators knew which group each participant was assigned to.

The sequencing input was peripheral blood. The TCR was taken from a woman between 18 and 30 years old with stable Graves' hyperthyroidism. Some clones in this sample may be carry-over from other donors' samples. Donor details come from another sample of the same person, matched by shared clones. This chain joins TRBV5-1 to TRBJ1-2; 10 central bases correspond to TRBD1. The sequence in DNA is TGCGCCAGCAGCCACGGGACAGGGGTCTATGGCTACACCTTC. Protein translation: CASSHGTGVYGYTF.